This T cell receptor (beta chain) was observed in a study of PD-1 blockade in classical Hodgkin lymphoma. Study background: With a 2-week interval, patients received intravenous nivolumab at 3 mg/kg. Findings and caveats of the study: When nivolumab was started under 1 year after ASCT, patients were excluded.

Time point denoted: cycle 4 day 1 (C4D1), after 6 weeks of nivolumab. After autologous stem cell transplantation all patients relapsed, and prior brentuximab vedotin exposure differed between cohorts. Complete response, partial response or progressive disease made up the best responses. The table came from immunoSEQ multiplex PCR; TCRdb's copy has only in-frame clones and leaves some out. The table has some 16,000 clones, about 83% seen once. A few counts support this clone. Its matching antigen is unknown. The CDR3 covers 13 residues. V gave up 0 bases and J gave up 4 bases, with 6 bases separating them. Germline V lookup: CDR1 MNHEY, CDR2 SMNVEV (reference sequence).

The rearrangement links TRBV27 to TRBJ1-1, with D unresolved. This sequence was found in a human donor with classical Hodgkin lymphoma. The source material was peripheral blood mononuclear cells (PBMCs), sampled before the fourth cycle of nivolumab. The CDR3 loop reads CASSLSGGTEAFF. CDR3 nucleotides: TGTGCCAGCAGTTTATCGGGTGGCACTGAAGCTTTCTTT.